This T cell receptor beta chain was profiled in a study of immune characterization of retroperitoneal liposarcoma. Each CDR3 protein is one row after TCRdb ran MiXCR on the PCR reads. The sample includes 2,000 to 3,000 distinct CDR3 sequences, just under 50% of them seen just once. Between the trimmed V and J ends, which lost 2 bases and 7 bases, there was a span of 10 bases. The CDR3 sequence is 13 residues long. From germline, CDR1 is MNHEY and CDR2 SVGAGI. The specimen sequenced was tumor tissue. The TCR comes from a female donor with retroperitoneal liposarcoma. The chain employs TRBV6-5 and TRBJ2-3, with D unresolved. CDR3 amino acids: CASSYPGLNTQYF. CDR3 DNA: TGTGCCAGCAGTTACCCCGGCCTAAATACGCAGTATTTT.